The clone carrying this TCR beta chain was observed a few times. The target antigen is unknown. The record originates from a study of T-cell memory formation after mild COVID-19. Points from the study as a whole: Clones that shrank (day 15 to 85) were balanced CD4/CD8, whereas later expanders leaned CD4+.

TCRdb recomputed calls from the 5' RACE reads with MiXCR, one row per CDR3 protein. The sample contains roughly 200,000 distinct CDR3 sequences, about a sixth of which appear only once. V was pared by 4 bases and J by 5 bases, with 16 bases between. Germline-derived CDR1 and CDR2 are SGHRS and YFSETQ. This CDR3 region has 15 residues. The source is an adult woman who had mild COVID-19 (a few samples of this study predate the infection). Cell type and time point are not known. J is TRBJ1-5 and V is TRBV5-1; D remains unclear. The sequencing input was PBMCs or a T cell subset sorted from them (not recorded which). Here the CDR3 DNA reads TGCGCCAGCAGCCCCGGGCTGTCCCTCGATCAGCCCCAGCATTTT. Its protein product is CASSPGLSLDQPQHF.